This T cell receptor beta chain originates from a study of early T cells in non-severe SARS-CoV-2 infection (dated by TCRdb to the early 2020s). Regarding the research as a whole: Bulk RNA from unsorted whole blood was used for TCR sequencing, so alpha and beta chains could not be paired. Here is what the overall study found, with its caveats: VDJdb matching was skewed toward anti-spike CD8 responses and likely underestimated virus-specific expansions by missing private and CD4 specificities.

Library preparation used 5' RACE. The instrument given in TCRdb is NextSeq 500. The TCR library protocol attached unique molecular identifiers to individual cDNA molecules to correct for sequencing error and PCR bias. TCR alpha and beta chains were both sequenced, and the abundances of alpha and beta sequences in each sample were closely correlated with each other. The paper's processing steps were these. Decombinator V4 was used to perform V gene, J gene and CDR3 annotation of TCR sequences. Expanded TCRs were defined as changing significantly between any two time points under a Poisson model with p below 0.0001. TCR abundances were normalised to the total number of TCRs sequenced per sample and were expressed as counts per million. TRAV1-2 paired with TRAJ12, TRAJ20 or TRAJ33 defined MAIT TCRs, while TRAV10 paired with TRAJ18 defined iNKT TCRs. VDJdb, accessed on 1 November 2021, was searched for TCRs annotated for CMV, EBV and SARS-CoV-2, and TCRs annotated for more than one antigen were excluded. TCRdb trimmed the raw reads at Q25, called clones with MiXCR and kept productive beta chains. Rows merge per CDR3 protein into single entries with the most common DNA and genes. The V and J calls and clone size come from TCRdb's table, not from the authors' own analysis. This sample comprises around 110,000 distinct CDR3 sequences, around 10% of them detected only once. Clones ranked in the top ten supply more than 6.5% of the sample.

For CDR1 and CDR2, the germline V gene lists ENHRY and SYGVKD. Compared with germline, V lacks 5 bases and J lacks 3 bases; bases without a gene match: 17. The CDR3 covers 18 residues, taking in both the cysteine and the phenylalanine. Of the read, only the CDR3 DNA is kept; its 54 bases are in frame from base 1. Note on this clonotype: It lacks a known antigen. Base qualities are missing; no much larger clone stands one base away.

The study was a case-control design nested within a healthcare worker cohort in London, UK, with weekly nasopharyngeal swab PCR tests and blood sampling. Healthcare workers were enrolled in the week of the UK lockdown, from 23 to 31 March 2020, and were followed every week for up to roughly 15 weeks. The sequenced material came from whole blood. This sequence originates from an adult who was a healthcare worker with PCR-confirmed SARS-CoV-2 infection or an uninfected control (not recorded which). The V gene is TRBV10-3 and the J gene is TRBJ2-5; 8 junctional bases match TRBD2. The bases are TGTGCCATCAGTTATGGAGGCATTAGCGGGACTACGGAAGAGACCCAGTACTTC. Translated, this gives CAISYGGISGTTEETQYF.